These T cell receptor beta chains were read from a single sample in a study of identical twins. In TCRdb, the 5' RACE reads were re-called with MiXCR into one record per CDR3 protein. The table records some 1,600,000 distinct CDR3 sequences, about 32% of them present only once. Sequenced material: cord blood. These receptor sequences come from a newborn girl in good health. Each CDR3 is given with its conserved first and last residue. The D gene is left open where the match is weak. For some rows the clone size is stated as once, few or many, or as a class when expanded; others skip it.

D	J	V	size	CDR3	DNA
TRBD2	TRBJ2-3	TRBV20-1	-	CSATTSGRRVTDTQYF	TGCAGTGCCACGACTAGCGGGAGGAGGGTTACAGATACGCAGTATTTT
TRBD1	TRBJ2-5	TRBV12-3/TRBV12-4	-	CASSLPRRQGAHEQYF	TGTGCCAGCAGTTTACCAAGAAGACAGGGGGCGCATGAGCAGTACTTC
-	TRBJ2-2	TRBV20-1	once	CSAPHPGHTTGELFF	TGCAGTGCCCCTCATCCGGGACATACTACCGGGGAGCTGTTTTTT
-	TRBJ1-1	TRBV19	once	CASIWFTEAFF	TGTGCCAGTATTTGGTTTACTGAAGCTTTCTTT
TRBD2	TRBJ2-3	TRBV5-4	few	CASSLALGLAGPEDTQYF	TGTGCCAGCAGCTTGGCCCTGGGACTAGCGGGGCCGGAAGATACGCAGTATTTT
-	TRBJ1-2	TRBV30	-	CAWGEFYGYTF	TGTGCCTGGGGGGAGTTCTATGGCTACACCTTC
-	TRBJ2-1	TRBV5-1	-	CASSPRLVISEQFF	TGCGCCAGCAGCCCGAGACTAGTTATAAGTGAGCAGTTCTTC
TRBD2	TRBJ2-1	TRBV6-5	-	CASSHPLAGDGETQFF	TGTGCCAGCAGCCACCCTCTAGCGGGAGACGGTGAGACCCAGTTCTTC
-	TRBJ1-2	TRBV4-1	once	CTSSPQGKGYGYTF	TGCACCAGCAGCCCCCAGGGGAAGGGCTATGGCTACACCTTC
-	TRBJ1-5	TRBV9	-	CASPDVPGASQPQHF	TGTGCCAGCCCTGACGTCCCTGGGGCCAGTCAGCCCCAGCATTTT
TRBD1	TRBJ1-5	TRBV12-3/TRBV12-4	few	CASSLEGAKPQHF	TGTGCCAGCAGTTTAGAGGGGGCGAAGCCCCAGCATTTT
TRBD2	TRBJ2-7	TRBV4-2	-	CASSQPRTSGSSYEQYF	TGTGCCAGCAGCCAACCCCGGACTAGCGGGTCTTCCTACGAGCAGTACTTC
-	TRBJ1-2	TRBV7-2	-	CASSLGRGTNCGYTF	TGTGCCAGCAGCTTAGGACGAGGGACTAACTGTGGCTACACCTTC
-	TRBJ2-7	TRBV18	few	CASSPKVSSYEQYF	TGTGCCAGCTCACCAAAGGTTAGCTCCTACGAGCAGTACTTC
-	TRBJ1-5	TRBV29-1	few	CSVEGNQPQHF	TGCAGCGTTGAAGGAAACCAGCCCCAGCATTTT
TRBD1	TRBJ1-4	TRBV20-1	-	CSAFPRGQPTNERLFF	TGCAGTGCTTTCCCCAGGGGACAGCCAACTAATGAAAGACTGTTTTTT
-	TRBJ2-3	TRBV20-1	-	CSARSRGYSTDTQYF	TGCAGTGCTAGATCAAGGGGATATAGCACAGATACGCAGTATTTT
TRBD2	TRBJ2-3	TRBV7-8	few	CASSLNGRAGTQYF	TGTGCCAGCAGCTTAAACGGGAGGGCCGGGACGCAGTATTTT
-	TRBJ2-7	TRBV6-7	-	CASSHRLAPYEQYF	TGTGCCAGCAGTCACCGGCTAGCCCCCTACGAGCAGTACTTC
-	TRBJ1-2	TRBV20-1	-	CSARSGEVNYGYTF	TGCAGTGCTAGGTCAGGGGAGGTGAACTATGGCTACACCTTC
-	TRBJ2-2	TRBV9	-	CASSVGTPGELFF	TGTGCCAGCAGCGTAGGGACCCCCGGGGAGCTGTTTTTT
-	TRBJ1-5	TRBV27	few	CASSLRPNNQPQHF	TGTGCCAGCAGTTTAAGGCCGAACAATCAGCCCCAGCATTTT
TRBD2	TRBJ2-2	TRBV4-2	once	CASSQVGTGGPYTGELFF	TGTGCCAGCAGCCAAGTGGGAACGGGAGGGCCCTACACCGGGGAGCTGTTTTTT
-	TRBJ2-7	TRBV20-1	-	CSARVIGGPLYEQYF	TGCAGTGCTAGAGTAATAGGGGGACCCCTCTACGAGCAGTACTTC
-	TRBJ2-7	TRBV9	many	CASSPRQGAYEQYF	TGTGCCAGCAGTCCTAGGCAGGGCGCCTACGAGCAGTACTTC
-	TRBJ2-7	TRBV27	-	CASSLVARGNEQYF	TGTGCCAGCAGTTTAGTTGCCAGGGGCAATGAGCAGTACTTC
-	TRBJ2-3	TRBV5-1	-	CASSLTVGIGSDTQYF	TGCGCCAGCAGCTTGACCGTCGGGATTGGTTCAGATACGCAGTATTTT
TRBD2	TRBJ2-1	TRBV7-2	once	CASSLESSGSNEQFF	TGTGCCAGCAGCTTAGAGTCTAGCGGGAGCAATGAGCAGTTCTTC
-	TRBJ2-2	TRBV4-2	-	CASSHSSGTGQLFF	TGTGCCAGCAGCCATAGTAGTGGCACCGGGCAGCTGTTTTTT
-	TRBJ1-2	TRBV2	-	CASSEGPLYGYTF	TGTGCCAGCAGTGAAGGCCCTCTTTATGGCTACACCTTC
-	TRBJ2-2	TRBV29-1	few	CSVVVAGELFF	TGCAGCGTTGTTGTGGCCGGAGAGCTGTTTTTT
-	TRBJ2-7	TRBV6-1	few	CASSDLGGTPYEQYF	TGTGCCAGCAGTGACCTGGGCGGGACCCCCTACGAGCAGTACTTC
-	TRBJ2-3	TRBV7-9	few	CASSLEPSQTTDTQYF	TGTGCCAGCAGCTTAGAACCCTCCCAAACCACAGATACGCAGTATTTT
-	TRBJ1-6	TRBV27	-	CASSHSDRTVRGHNSPLHF	TGTGCCAGCAGTCATTCGGACCGGACAGTACGAGGGCATAATTCACCCCTCCACTTT
TRBD1	TRBJ1-2	TRBV6-5	many	CASKRDRGLGGYTF	TGTGCCAGCAAGAGGGACAGGGGATTGGGTGGCTACACCTTC
TRBD2	TRBJ2-2	TRBV29-1	-	CSEHSGGPRTGELFF	TGCAGCGAACATAGCGGGGGACCCCGCACCGGGGAGCTGTTTTTT
-	TRBJ2-3	TRBV20-1	few	CSARLTAITDTQYF	TGCAGTGCTAGGTTGACGGCAATCACAGATACGCAGTATTTT
-	TRBJ2-3	TRBV2	-	CASFGGGRTDTQYF	TGTGCCAGCTTTGGGGGGGGCCGCACAGATACGCAGTATTTT
-	TRBJ1-5	TRBV5-1	-	CASSTRDTSNQPQHF	TGCGCCAGCAGCACACGGGACACTAGCAATCAGCCCCAGCATTTT
-	TRBJ1-1	TRBV20-1	once	CSARSTAEAFF	TGCAGTGCTAGGTCGACCGCTGAAGCTTTCTTT
TRBD2	TRBJ2-1	TRBV5-1	few	CASSIWTSGGDSYNEQFF	TGCGCCAGCAGCATATGGACTAGCGGGGGTGACTCCTACAATGAGCAGTTCTTC
-	TRBJ2-5	TRBV6-5	many	CASSVEGYETQYF	TGTGCCAGCAGCGTGGAAGGGTATGAGACCCAGTACTTC
-	TRBJ1-1	TRBV7-2	many	CASSLVGHLNTEAFF	TGCGCCAGCAGCTTGGTGGGACACCTGAACACTGAAGCTTTCTTT
-	TRBJ1-4	TRBV3-1	few	CASSPGWTNEKLFF	TGTGCCAGCAGCCCAGGGTGGACTAATGAAAAACTGTTTTTT
TRBD2	TRBJ2-3	TRBV28	-	CASSLTLGSGVRDTQYF	TGTGCCAGCAGTTTAACCCTCGGTAGCGGGGTGAGGGATACGCAGTATTTT
TRBD2	TRBJ2-5	TRBV7-9	-	CASSFRVSGAQETQYF	TGTGCCAGCAGCTTTCGGGTAAGCGGGGCTCAAGAGACCCAGTACTTC
-	TRBJ1-2	TRBV6-5	many	CASSPSYLVPGYTF	TGTGCCAGCAGCCCCAGTTACTTGGTTCCGGGCTACACCTTC
TRBD1	TRBJ2-7	TRBV28	few	CASSLWGQGLYEQYF	TGTGCCAGCAGTTTGTGGGGACAGGGGTTGTACGAGCAGTACTTC
TRBD2	TRBJ2-3	TRBV27	-	CASSWGTMRDTQYF	TGTGCCAGCAGTTGGGGGACTATGCGTGATACGCAGTATTTT
TRBD2	TRBJ2-5	TRBV5-6	few	CASTLLAGGQETQYF	TGTGCCAGCACCCTACTAGCGGGGGGACAAGAGACCCAGTACTTC
-	TRBJ2-7	TRBV20-1	-	CSARDLQGTAEQYF	TGCAGTGCTAGAGATTTGCAGGGGACTGCCGAGCAGTACTTC
-	TRBJ1-2	TRBV10-3	-	CAISESQAYGYTF	TGTGCCATCAGTGAGTCCCAGGCCTATGGCTACACCTTC